This record looks at one TCR beta chain sequence and its context. Treatment denoted: preoperative locoregional IRX-2 cytokine immunotherapy. Preoperative locoregional IRX-2 cytokine immunotherapy was tested in the phase Ib source study. This sample was taken from a study of preoperative IRX-2 immunotherapy in early breast cancer. From germline, CDR1 is LNHDA and CDR2 SQIVND (reference sequence). CDR3 length: 14 amino acids. Trimming removed 10 bases at V and 3 bases at J, with 19 bases between. Assay: immunoSEQ multiplex PCR; the TCRdb copy retains only in-frame clones and omits some. The sample comprises roughly 27,000 clones, around 80% of which are singletons, and less than 7.5% rests with the top ten.

The receptor was isolated from a human donor with breast cancer. This rearrangement joins TRBV19 to TRBJ2-7; perhaps TRBD2 as D (6 bases). Sample: lymph node tissue, taken after IRX-2 immunotherapy. The CDR3 nucleotides are TGTGCCACCTCGCAGGGACTTTCGTTCTACGAGCAGTACTTC. Translating it yields CATSQGLSFYEQYF.